Given below is one T cell receptor beta chain in context. There are 12 residues in the CDR3. CDR1 and CDR2 (germline): SEHNR, FQNEAQ (reference sequence). V was trimmed by 11 bases and J by 5 bases, leaving 10 bases between them. Participants' reported clinical history set cohort assignment. These data originate in a study of blood T cell repertoires in COVID-19. Study summary: The study counted Cohort 3 donors as recovered given two negative PCRs, clearance, or symptom resolution. PBMCs, B-cell-depleted T cells, or T cells were the source of the cDNA or gDNA that made up the material.

Original handling: By means of reference gene primer amplification, nucleated cell counts were estimated. The method was immunoSEQ multiplex PCR; TCRdb's version includes in-frame clones alone and lacks a portion of them. D and trimming come from the DNA, and the V and J calls and clone size come from that table. The data show around 200,000 clones, with 86% seen just once and 2.5% to 3.5% held by the top ten. The sequencing input was PBMCs or T cells enriched from blood (not recorded which). The J gene is TRBJ1-6, the V gene TRBV7-9, with D maybe TRBD1 (6 bases). This receptor was taken from a woman between 45 and 60 years old in a cohort exposed to, infected with or recovered from COVID-19 (not recorded which). CDR3 nucleotides: TGTGCCGTAGGGGACAATAATTCACCCCTCCACTTT. Protein sequence: CAVGDNNSPLHF.